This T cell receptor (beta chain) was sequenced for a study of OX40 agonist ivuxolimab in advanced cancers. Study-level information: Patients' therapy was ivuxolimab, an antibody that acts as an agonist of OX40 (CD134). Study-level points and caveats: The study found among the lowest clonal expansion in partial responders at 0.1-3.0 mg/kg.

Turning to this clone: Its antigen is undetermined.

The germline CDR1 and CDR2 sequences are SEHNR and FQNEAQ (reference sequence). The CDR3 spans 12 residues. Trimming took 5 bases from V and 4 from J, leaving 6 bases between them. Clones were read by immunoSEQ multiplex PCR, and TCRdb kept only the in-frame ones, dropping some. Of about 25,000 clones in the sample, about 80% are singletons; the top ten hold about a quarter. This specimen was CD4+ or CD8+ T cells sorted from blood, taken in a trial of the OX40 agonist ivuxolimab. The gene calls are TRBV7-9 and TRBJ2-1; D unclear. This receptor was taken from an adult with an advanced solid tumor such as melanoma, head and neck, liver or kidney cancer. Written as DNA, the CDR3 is TGTGCCAGCAGCCTCGGTTACAATGAGCAGTTCTTC. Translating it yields CASSLGYNEQFF.